This T cell receptor beta chain derives from a study of blood T cell repertoires in COVID-19. Per the original methods: Reference gene primers were amplified, and this amplification served to estimate nucleated cell counts. Using immunoSEQ multiplex PCR, the repertoire was profiled, and TCRdb retains in-frame clones only, with some absent. V, J and clone size are those of that table, while D and trimming were read from the DNA. Of roughly 280,000 clones listed, over 80% are singletons. The V end was cut by 2 bases, the J end by 3 bases, with 8 bases between. Germline V CDR1 and CDR2: KGHSH, LQKENI. This CDR3 comprises 13 residues.

The sequence came from a man in his sixties who had recovered from COVID-19. The chain is built from TRBV18 and TRBJ2-7; D call uncertain. The sequencing sample was made of peripheral blood. CDR3 nucleotides: TGTGCCAGCTCACCAGGAGCGAACTACGAGCAGTACTTC. Translated, it gives CASSPGANYEQYF.